This entry features one T cell receptor (beta chain) sequence. PCR primers comprised 60 Vbeta and 13 Jbeta primers. Assay: immunoSEQ multiplex PCR; the TCRdb copy retains only in-frame clones and omits some. The repertoire holds over 45,000 clones, with about 81% as singletons. Those who donated were healthy bone marrow donors. This specimen comes from a study of cytomegalovirus exposure and HLA in healthy donors. The CDR3 sequence is 17 residues long. Germline V gene data show CDR1 as SGHNT and CDR2 as YYREEE (reference sequence). V was pared by 3 bases and J by 3 bases, with 11 bases of the junction left unmatched.

V is TRBV5-4 and J is TRBJ2-3, with 9 nucleotides matching TRBD2. This sequence originates from a boy under 18 in good health and CMV-seropositive. The specimen sequenced was PBMCs. The CDR3 bases are TGTGCCAGCAGCTACGGGACTAGCAGGTTTAGGACAGATACGCAGTATTTT. This translates into CASSYGTSRFRTDTQYF. Complete variable domain (other parts from reference TRBV5-4 and TRBJ2-3): ETGVTQSPTHLIKTRGQQVTLRCSSQSGHNTVSWYQQALGQGPQFIFQYYREEENGRGNFPPRFSGLQFPNYSSELNVNALELDDSALYLCASSYGTSRFRTDTQYFGPGTRLTVL.